Listed below are T cell receptor beta chains from one sample, sequenced in a study of vaccination effects on CD4 cells after COVID-19. The antigens for these receptors are not known. Measured with immunoSEQ multiplex PCR; TCRdb has only the in-frame clones, and not every one. Of approximately 78,000 clones in the sample, roughly four fifths were seen once. The starting material was CD4+ T cells from PBMCs cultured with HCoV-229E spike peptides, obtained after COVID-19 vaccination. These receptors were taken from a human donor who received a COVID-19 vaccine. The CDR3 runs from the conserved cysteine through the conserved F or W. A D gene is named only where the DNA matches it firmly. Clone size appears in some rows only: once, few, many, or a class for an expanded clone.

j_call,v_call,clone_size,d_call,cdr3_aa,cdr3_nt
TRBJ2-3,TRBV7-9,.,TRBD2,CASRLGGGTDTQYF,TGTGCCAGCAGACTCGGGGGGGGCACAGATACGCAGTATTTT
TRBJ1-3,TRBV9,.,.,CASSVRAGNTIYF,TGTGCCAGCAGTGTGCGGGCTGGAAACACCATATATTTT
TRBJ2-4,TRBV12-3/TRBV12-4,medium-sized,.,CASSFLRDIQYF,TGTGCCAGCAGTTTCTTGAGGGACATTCAGTACTTC
TRBJ2-2,TRBV24-1,.,TRBD2,CATSDFGLAGNLNTGELFF,TGTGCCACCAGTGATTTCGGCCTAGCGGGCAACCTGAACACCGGGGAGCTGTTTTTT
TRBJ1-6,TRBV7-9,few,.,CASSFRPNSPLHF,TGTGCCAGCAGCTTCCGGCCTAATTCACCCCTCCACTTT
TRBJ1-6,TRBV27,.,TRBD1,CASSTQTGGIPPLHF,TGTGCCAGCAGCACCCAGACAGGGGGAATACCACCCCTCCACTTT
TRBJ1-1,TRBV28,.,.,CASSRVGGTEAFF,TGTGCCAGCAGTCGAGTCGGGGGCACTGAAGCTTTCTTT
TRBJ1-1,TRBV14,.,.,CASSQDRLRRLDAFF,TGTGCCAGCAGCCAAGATCGGCTGAGGAGGCTCGACGCTTTCTTT
TRBJ2-3,TRBV3-1/TRBV3-2,.,.,CATAGRRRGLTDTQYF,TGTGCCACAGCCGGGAGACGGCGGGGTCTCACAGATACGCAGTATTTT
TRBJ1-1,TRBV6-5,.,.,CASSYQEDGNTEAFF,TGTGCCAGCAGCTACCAGGAAGACGGGAACACTGAAGCTTTCTTT
TRBJ1-2,TRBV5-4,.,TRBD1,CASSVNRGQGGYTF,TGTGCCAGCAGCGTGAACAGGGGGCAAGGCGGCTACACCTTC
TRBJ1-6,TRBV5-1,.,.,CASSSSEQGMRNSPLHF,TGCGCCAGCAGCTCATCGGAGCAGGGGATGAGGAATTCACCCCTCCACTTT
TRBJ1-5,TRBV12-3/TRBV12-4,.,.,CASSLTHNQPQHF,TGTGCCAGCAGTTTAACCCACAATCAGCCCCAGCATTTT
TRBJ2-5,TRBV18,.,.,CASSPVGLETQYF,TGTGCCAGCTCACCGGTGGGGTTGGAGACCCAGTACTTC
TRBJ1-6,TRBV5-8,.,TRBD1,CASSFNRGRHSPLHF,TGTGCCAGCAGCTTCAACAGGGGGCGGCATTCACCCCTCCACTTT
TRBJ1-2,TRBV7-3,few,.,CASSRGPLADGYTF,TGTGCCAGCAGCCGGGGACCGTTGGCGGATGGCTACACCTTC
TRBJ1-4,TRBV6-5,.,TRBD1,CASSLRQGRNEKLFF,TGTGCCAGCAGCCTGAGACAGGGGCGAAATGAAAAACTGTTTTTT
TRBJ1-1,TRBV6-1,once,TRBD1,CASTDRVPGTAYTEAFF,TGTGCCAGCACTGATAGAGTACCCGGGACAGCTTACACTGAAGCTTTCTTT
TRBJ2-1,TRBV5-1,.,TRBD2,CASSLELAGPSSYNEQFF,TGCGCCAGCAGCTTGGAACTAGCGGGGCCCTCCTCCTACAATGAGCAGTTCTTC
TRBJ2-3,TRBV24-1,.,TRBD2,CATSPGLAGSTDTQYF,TGTGCCACCAGCCCAGGACTAGCGGGGAGCACAGATACGCAGTATTTT
TRBJ2-5,TRBV7-3,.,.,CASSLNGAQTQYF,TGTGCCAGCAGCTTAAATGGGGCACAGACCCAGTACTTC
TRBJ2-6,TRBV7-9,.,.,CASSLTGANVLTF,TGTGCCAGCAGCTTAACTGGGGCCAACGTCCTGACTTTC
TRBJ1-4,TRBV28,once,TRBD1,CASSPGTGGEKLFF,TGTGCCAGCAGTCCCGGGACAGGGGGCGAAAAACTGTTTTTT
TRBJ2-1,TRBV7-2,.,TRBD2,CASSFPAGGPFQFF,TGTGCCAGCAGCTTTCCAGCGGGGGGGCCTTTTCAGTTCTTC
TRBJ2-1,TRBV4-1,.,TRBD2,CASSLRLAGGQYNEQFF,TGCGCCAGCAGCCTCCGACTAGCGGGGGGGCAATACAATGAGCAGTTCTTC
TRBJ1-5,TRBV19,.,.,CASSLNGRGYQPQHF,TGTGCCAGTAGTCTAAACGGGAGGGGGTATCAGCCCCAGCATTTT
TRBJ2-5,TRBV5-4,.,TRBD2,CASSSAGVQETQYF,TGTGCCAGCAGCTCAGCGGGGGTCCAAGAGACCCAGTACTTC
TRBJ2-2,TRBV2,.,.,CASSPGQGIASGATGELFF,TGTGCCAGCAGTCCTGGACAGGGGATTGCTAGCGGGGCTACCGGGGAGCTGTTTTTT
TRBJ1-1,TRBV7-2,.,.,CASSLALQGSEAFF,TGTGCCAGCAGCTTAGCGCTACAGGGATCTGAAGCTTTCTTT
TRBJ2-3,TRBV18,.,.,CASSPPDQPDTQYF,TGTGCCAGCTCACCACCGGACCAGCCAGATACGCAGTATTTT
TRBJ1-4,TRBV19,.,.,CASSIGGSFNEKLFF,TGTGCCAGTAGTATAGGAGGTTCTTTTAATGAAAAACTGTTTTTT
TRBJ2-4,TRBV19,once,.,CAAKPTGVSIQYF,TGTGCCGCCAAGCCGACAGGAGTCAGCATTCAGTACTTC
TRBJ2-2,TRBV30,.,.,CAWSTGNGNTGELFF,TGTGCCTGGAGCACGGGGAATGGGAACACCGGGGAGCTGTTTTTT
TRBJ1-2,TRBV27,.,.,CASSPGTEYRYYGYTF,TGTGCCAGCAGCCCCGGCACAGAATATCGTTACTATGGCTACACCTTC
TRBJ1-1,TRBV30,.,.,CAWSPDLRDNTEAFF,TGTGCCTGGAGTCCAGACCTCCGGGACAACACTGAAGCTTTCTTT
TRBJ2-3,TRBV2,.,.,CAQTRGDGTDTQYF,TGTGCCCAAACGAGAGGAGATGGCACAGATACGCAGTATTTT
TRBJ1-5,TRBV9,.,TRBD1,CASSVAGQGAEEPQHF,TGTGCCAGCAGCGTAGCGGGACAGGGGGCCGAGGAGCCCCAGCATTTT
TRBJ2-2,TRBV5-1,.,TRBD2,CASSPGGGTGELFF,TGCGCCAGCAGCCCTGGCGGGGGCACCGGGGAGCTGTTTTTT
TRBJ1-1,TRBV5-4,.,TRBD1,CASSIRTGNTEAFF,TGTGCCAGCAGCATACGGACAGGGAACACTGAAGCTTTCTTT
TRBJ1-1,TRBV12-3/TRBV12-4,.,.,CASSLAGNTEAFF,TGTGCCAGCAGTTTAGCCGGGAACACTGAAGCTTTCTTT
TRBJ1-1,TRBV6-2/TRBV6-3,.,.,CASSPPPGGTEAFF,TGTGCCAGCAGTCCCCCACCGGGGGGGACTGAAGCTTTCTTT
TRBJ2-1,TRBV6-2/TRBV6-3,.,.,CASSYSRGRGSSYNEQFF,TGTGCCAGCAGTTACTCGAGGGGGCGGGGCAGCTCCTACAATGAGCAGTTCTTC
TRBJ2-2,TRBV5-1,.,.,CASSFRALNTGELFF,TGCGCCAGCAGCTTCCGCGCCCTTAACACCGGGGAGCTGTTTTTT
TRBJ2-5,TRBV6-6,.,TRBD1,CASRSHRGPQQETQYF,TGTGCCAGCAGATCCCACAGGGGGCCTCAACAAGAGACCCAGTACTTC